Shown below are 13 T cell receptor beta chains from a single sample sequenced in a study of T cells in Graves' hyperthyroidism and ophthalmopathy (dated by TCRdb to about 2019). Receptor amplification or capture employed multiplex PCR. Sequencing instrument: Illumina HiSeq 2000. Amplification of TCR beta CDR3 regions was carried out from RNA transcripts. A first-round RT-PCR of the TCR CDR3 used the HTBI primer set with the Qiagen OneStep RT-PCR kit. Starting from the raw public reads, TCRdb applied fastp trimming at Q25, assembled clones with MiXCR and retained in-frame beta chains. Entries are consolidated by CDR3 protein sequence, retaining the most common genes and DNA. The table for this sample lists approximately 630,000 distinct CDR3 sequences; about 17% of them were counted only once. In total, the top ten clones hold 3% to 4% of the sample. Sequenced input: blood. The source of these receptors is a woman under 40 with Graves' hyperthyroidism.

This clonotype was seen at least ten times. This chain links TRBV3-1 with TRBJ2-2; TRBD2 matches at 12 bases. The CDR3 is made up of 17 amino acids. Germline loops: CDR1 LGHDT, CDR2 YNNKEL (reference sequence). V lost 1 base to trimming and J lost 3 bases; unmatched junction nucleotides: 3. This chain's CDR3 is CASSQGLAGADTGELFF. The DNA for the CDR3 is TGTGCCAGCAGCCAAGGACTAGCGGGAGCGGACACCGGGGAGCTGTTTTTT. The variable domain in full, completed from reference TRBV3-1 and TRBJ2-2, reads DTAVSQTPKYLVTQMGNDKSIKCEQNLGHDTMYWYKQDSKKFLKIMFSYNNKELIINETVPNRFSPKSPDKAHLNLHINSLELGDSAVYFCASSQGLAGADTGELFFGEGSRLTVL.

This sequence joins TRBV20-1 and TRBJ1-3; 8 bases agree with TRBD1. Per germline, CDR1 DFQATT and CDR2 SNEGSKA (reference sequence). The junction had 6 bases not matched to a gene; V was cut back by 4 bases and J by 4 bases. The CDR3 contains 14 residues. CDR3 in DNA: TGCAGTGCTAAGACAGGGGCAAGGGGAAACACCATATATTTT. Translation gives CSAKTGARGNTIYF.

With regard to this clonotype: The final CDR3 position lacks the conserved phenylalanine or tryptophan, pointing to a likely read error. The V call is TRBV11-2, the J call TRBJ2-3, with 7 nucleotides matching TRBD2. The CDR3 runs 16 residues. Germline-derived CDR1 and CDR2 are SGHAT and FQNNGV. The chain's CDR3 is CASSLEAGILADMQYL. The DNA for the CDR3 is TGTGCCAGCAGCTTAGAAGCGGGAATTCTAGCAGATATGCAGTATCTT.

This clonotype was seen at least ten times. This sequence joins TRBV11-3 and TRBJ1-2; TRBD1 might be the D (6 bases). Trimming left V 5 bases short and J 8 bases short, with 21 bases between. The germline V gene has CDR1 SGHNT and CDR2 YENEEA. The CDR3 spans 15 residues. The CDR3 spells CASSPSNRALLGYTF. The DNA for the CDR3 is TGTGCCAGCAGCCCCTCGAACAGGGCTCTCCTGGGCTACACCTTC.

This clonotype has a count of ten or more. The rearrangement links TRBV7-3 to TRBJ2-7; tentatively, D is TRBD2 (6 bases). The CDR3 extends over 14 amino acids. V was pared by 6 bases and J by 2 bases, with 14 bases between. CDR1 and CDR2 from the germline V gene are SGHTA and FQGTGA. CDR3 in DNA: TGTGCCAGCAGGGAGGGAGACGGCGCCTACGAGCAGTACTTC. It codes for CASREGDGAYEQYF.

The chain combines TRBV12-3 or TRBV12-4 with TRBJ2-6; 14 bases agree with TRBD2. This CDR3 comprises 17 residues. V shed 5 bases and J 3 bases; nucleotides not matched to a gene: 3. The DNA of the CDR3 is TGTGCCAGCAGTCCCGGACTAGCGGGAGGTGGGGCCAACGTCCTGACTTTC. Amino acids: CASSPGLAGGGANVLTF.

The gene calls are TRBV25-1 and TRBJ2-7, with 12 bases identical to TRBD2. CDR1 is MGHDK and CDR2 is SYGVNS in the germline V gene. The CDR3 loop spans 17 amino acids. V trimming: 4 bases; J trimming: 6 bases; junction bases outside the gene matches: 13. This chain's CDR3 is CASSVFGELAGGVEQYF. The CDR3 DNA reads as TGTGCCAGCAGTGTGTTTGGGGAACTAGCGGGAGGAGTCGAGCAGTACTTC.

This clonotype was recorded at least ten times. The chain joins TRBV28 to TRBJ2-5, with no clear D. Germline CDR1 is MDHEN and CDR2 is SYDVKM. This CDR3 has 13 residues. V was trimmed by 5 bases and J by 3 bases, leaving 10 bases between them. CDR3 coding DNA: TGTGCCAGCAGTAAAGGTGGGAAAGAGACCCAGTACTTC. The encoded protein is CASSKGGKETQYF.

This clonotype occurred many times. The CDR3 region is CAVATGENTEAFF. CDR3 nucleotide sequence: TGTGCCGTAGCGACAGGGGAGAACACTGAAGCTTTCTTT. The chain links TRBV10-3 to TRBJ1-1; 8 bases fit TRBD1. Germline loops: CDR1 ENHRY, CDR2 SYGVKD. The CDR3 consists of 13 residues. The junction had 6 bases not matched to a gene; V was cut back by 11 bases and J by 1 base.

Many counts were recorded for this clonotype. The genes are TRBV7-2 and TRBJ2-6; D gene uncertain. The V gene's germline CDR1 is SGHTA and CDR2 FQGNSA. This CDR3 contains 15 residues. The V end lost 5 bases, the J end lost 4 bases, and 12 bases lay between the germline ends. The CDR3 reads CASSPPHSGANVLTF. CDR3 DNA sequence: TGTGCCAGCAGCCCCCCTCACTCCGGGGCCAACGTCCTGACTTTC.

This clonotype was recorded a few times. The CDR3 reads CASSQAGKGQGVKYNEQFF. In DNA, the CDR3 is TGCGCCAGCAGCCAAGCCGGGAAGGGACAGGGGGTAAAGTACAATGAGCAGTTCTTC. The J gene is TRBJ2-1, the V gene TRBV4-3, with 11 bases lining up with TRBD1. The V and J ends lost 1 base and 4 bases, in that order; junction bases with no gene match: 12. Germline CDR1 LGHNA, CDR2 YSLEER. The CDR3 sequence is 19 residues long.

This clonotype was seen more than once but under ten times. The genes are TRBV2 and TRBJ2-7; D is ambiguous. Trimming left V 2 bases short and J 3 bases short, with 14 bases between. Germline CDR1 reads SNHLY; CDR2 reads FYNNEI. There are 15 residues in the CDR3. The chain's CDR3 is CASSELLSQDYEQYF. CDR3 nucleotide sequence: TGTGCCAGCAGTGAATTGTTAAGCCAAGACTACGAGCAGTACTTC.

This clonotype appeared many times. The chain couples TRBV5-1 to TRBJ1-2; the D is unclear. CDR3 length: 13 residues. The V gene lost 5 bases and the J gene lost 3 bases, with 11 bases spanning the gap. In germline, CDR1 is SGHRS, CDR2 YFSETQ. CDR3 sequence reads: CASRPDTYYGYTF. As DNA, the CDR3 is TGCGCCAGCAGGCCAGACACCTACTATGGCTACACCTTC.